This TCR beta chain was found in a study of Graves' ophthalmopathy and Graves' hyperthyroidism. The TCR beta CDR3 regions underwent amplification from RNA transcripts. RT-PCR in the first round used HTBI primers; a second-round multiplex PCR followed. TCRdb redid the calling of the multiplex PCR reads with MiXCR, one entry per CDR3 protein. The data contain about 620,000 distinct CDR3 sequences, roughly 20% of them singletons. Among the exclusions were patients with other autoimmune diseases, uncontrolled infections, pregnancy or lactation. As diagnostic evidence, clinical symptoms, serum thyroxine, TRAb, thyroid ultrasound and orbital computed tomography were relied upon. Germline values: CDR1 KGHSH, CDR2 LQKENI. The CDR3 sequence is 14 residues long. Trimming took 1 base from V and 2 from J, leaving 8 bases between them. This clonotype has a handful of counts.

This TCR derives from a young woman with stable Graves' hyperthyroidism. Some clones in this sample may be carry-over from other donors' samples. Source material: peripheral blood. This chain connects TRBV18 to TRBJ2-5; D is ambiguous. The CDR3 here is CASSPRSVQETQYF. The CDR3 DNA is TGTGCCAGCTCACCACGGTCAGTACAAGAGACCCAGTACTTC.